This TCR beta chain was identified in a study of shared clonotypes between healthy human individuals. V trimming: 5 bases; J trimming: 0 bases; junction bases outside the gene matches: 7. CDR3 length: 15 amino acids. Germline assignment: CDR1 GTSNPN and CDR2 SVGIG (reference sequence). Sequencing used immunoSEQ multiplex PCR; TCRdb keeps in-frame clones, though not all of them. The profile shows some 2.1 million clones, roughly 94% of them singletons. The chain combines TRBV30 with TRBJ1-3; 7 nucleotides agree with TRBD1. This TCR came from a man aged 18 to 29 in good health. Sequences were obtained from naive CD4+ T cells sorted from blood. The subset was: CD45RA+ positively selected. The CDR3 nucleotides read TGTGCCTGGGGCGGAGGGGGCTTCTCTGGAAACACCATATATTTT. Protein sequence: CAWGGGGFSGNTIYF.